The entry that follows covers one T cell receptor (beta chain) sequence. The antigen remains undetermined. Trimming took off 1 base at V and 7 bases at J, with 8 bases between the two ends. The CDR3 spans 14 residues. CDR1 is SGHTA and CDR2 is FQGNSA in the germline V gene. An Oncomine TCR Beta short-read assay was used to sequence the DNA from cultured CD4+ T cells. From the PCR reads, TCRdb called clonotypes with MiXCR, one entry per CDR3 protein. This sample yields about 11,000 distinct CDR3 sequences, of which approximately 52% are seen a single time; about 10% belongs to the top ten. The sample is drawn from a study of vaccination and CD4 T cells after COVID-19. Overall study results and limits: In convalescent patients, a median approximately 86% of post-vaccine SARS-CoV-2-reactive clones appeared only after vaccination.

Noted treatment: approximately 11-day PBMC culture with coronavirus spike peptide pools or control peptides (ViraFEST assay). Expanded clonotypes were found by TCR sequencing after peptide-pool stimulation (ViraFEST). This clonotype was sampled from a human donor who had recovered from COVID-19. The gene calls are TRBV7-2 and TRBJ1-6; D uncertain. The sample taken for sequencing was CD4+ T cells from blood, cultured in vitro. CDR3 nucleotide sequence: TGTGCCAGCAGCTTAGTGCCCAGAAATTCACCCCTCCACTTT. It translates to CASSLVPRNSPLHF.